The rows below give T cell receptor beta chains drawn from one sample of a study of blood T cell repertoires in COVID-19. Sequencing was performed with immunoSEQ multiplex PCR; in TCRdb, only in-frame clones are kept and a portion is missing. The sample carries around 220,000 clones, approximately 90% recorded once. The sample comprised PBMCs or T cells enriched from blood (not recorded which). The receptor source for this set is a woman aged 25 to 39 with acute COVID-19. The CDR3 runs from the conserved cysteine through the conserved F or W. Each record gives: J gene, clone size, V gene, D gene, CDR3 protein, CDR3 DNA. D genes are given only for firm matches. Size tells how often a clone was seen (once, few, many) or the class of an expanded clone, and some rows leave it out.

TRBJ1-1,-,TRBV28,TRBD1,CASSWTGGIMNTEAFF,TGTGCCAGCAGTTGGACAGGGGGCATCATGAACACTGAAGCTTTCTTT
TRBJ1-1,-,TRBV12-3/TRBV12-4,-,CASSFQGDTEAFF,TGTGCCAGCAGTTTTCAGGGCGACACTGAAGCTTTCTTT
TRBJ1-1,-,TRBV7-9,TRBD1,CASSSGQGGDTEAFF,TGTGCCAGCAGCTCGGGACAGGGAGGGGACACTGAAGCTTTCTTT
TRBJ1-5,few,TRBV3-1/TRBV3-2,TRBD1,CASSQGQVHNQPQHF,TGTGCCAGCAGCCAGGGACAGGTACACAATCAGCCCCAGCATTTT
TRBJ2-5,-,TRBV9,-,CASSVDLRETQYF,TGTGCCAGCAGCGTGGACTTGCGAGAGACCCAGTACTTC
TRBJ1-2,-,TRBV7-2,-,CASISSGGRHGYTF,TGTGCCAGCATCTCGTCCGGGGGTCGGCATGGCTACACCTTC
TRBJ2-5,-,TRBV3-1/TRBV3-2,-,CASSPRSGVLGETQYF,TGTGCCAGCAGCCCAAGGTCGGGGGTATTGGGAGAGACCCAGTACTTC
TRBJ2-7,few,TRBV19,-,CASSIDLDSGIHEQYF,TGTGCCAGTAGTATCGACCTGGACAGTGGTATCCACGAGCAGTACTTC
TRBJ2-6,-,TRBV28,TRBD1,CASSLYGTGAHGANVLTF,TGTGCCAGCAGTTTATATGGGACAGGGGCGCACGGGGCCAACGTCCTGACTTTC
TRBJ1-2,-,TRBV9,TRBD1,CASSVATGFDYGYTF,TGTGCCAGCAGCGTAGCGACAGGGTTTGACTATGGCTACACCTTC
TRBJ1-2,-,TRBV5-6,-,CASSERQASVDYGYTF,TGTGCCAGCAGCGAGAGACAGGCAAGTGTTGACTATGGCTACACCTTC
TRBJ2-7,once,TRBV7-2,-,CASSLIGSSEAYEQYF,TGTGCCAGCAGCTTAATCGGGTCTAGCGAGGCGTACGAGCAGTACTTC
TRBJ1-2,-,TRBV18,-,CASSPEGNKLSNYGYTF,TGTGCCAGCTCACCAGAGGGAAACAAGCTTTCTAACTATGGCTACACCTTC
TRBJ1-1,-,TRBV24-1,-,CATSDPYSTEAFF,TGTGCCACCAGTGACCCCTACTCCACTGAAGCTTTCTTT
TRBJ1-5,-,TRBV7-3,TRBD1,CASSSPRQGSQPQHF,TGTGCCAGCAGCTCACCAAGACAGGGGAGTCAGCCCCAGCATTTT
TRBJ2-3,-,TRBV3-1/TRBV3-2,TRBD2,CASSQMGLAGDGQYF,TGTGCCAGCAGCCAGATGGGACTAGCGGGTGACGGGCAGTATTTT
TRBJ1-1,once,TRBV29-1,TRBD1,CSAKGQLMNTEAFF,TGCAGCGCTAAGGGACAGCTCATGAACACTGAAGCTTTCTTT
TRBJ1-2,-,TRBV6-5,TRBD1,CASSTPGQGAFGYTF,TGTGCCAGCAGCACACCGGGACAGGGGGCTTTTGGCTACACCTTC
TRBJ2-7,-,TRBV14,-,CASSQAVAGEQYF,TGTGCCAGCAGCCAAGCGGTTGCCGGCGAGCAGTACTTC
TRBJ2-5,many,TRBV7-7,TRBD1,CASSLNTGTEETQYF,TGTGCTAGCAGCTTAAATACGGGGACAGAAGAGACCCAGTACTTC
TRBJ1-1,once,TRBV4-2,-,CASSQGDTLITEAFF,TGTGCCAGCAGCCAAGGGGACACCTTGATCACTGAAGCTTTCTTT
TRBJ2-3,-,TRBV6-5,TRBD2,CASSRLAVSTDTQYF,TGTGCCAGCAGTCGACTAGCAGTTAGCACAGATACGCAGTATTTT
TRBJ1-5,-,TRBV28,-,CASSYRHQPQHF,TGTGCCAGCAGTTATCGTCATCAGCCCCAGCATTTT
TRBJ2-1,-,TRBV6-2/TRBV6-3,TRBD2,CASSYGKREFYNEQFF,TGTGCCAGCAGTTACGGGAAGCGGGAGTTTTACAATGAGCAGTTCTTC
TRBJ1-4,-,TRBV5-8,TRBD1,CASSTFRQGISEKKLFF,TGTGCCAGCAGCACCTTCCGACAGGGGATATCGGAAAAAAAACTGTTTTTT
TRBJ2-1,-,TRBV3-1/TRBV3-2,TRBD2,CASSHRTGTTYNEQFF,TGTGCCAGCAGCCACAGAACCGGGACTACTTACAATGAGCAGTTCTTC
TRBJ1-2,-,TRBV5-1,TRBD1,CASRPGQEYHGYTF,TGCGCCAGCAGACCGGGACAGGAGTACCATGGCTACACCTTC
TRBJ2-7,-,TRBV27,TRBD2,CASSPSGGPSYEQYF,TGTGCCAGCAGTCCTAGCGGGGGTCCCTCCTACGAGCAGTACTTC
TRBJ2-1,-,TRBV28,-,CASSLFGSGNNEQFF,TGTGCCAGCAGTCTTTTCGGGAGTGGGAACAATGAGCAGTTCTTC